Described below is a single TCR beta chain sequence and its context. Its antigen remains unidentified. The method was immunoSEQ multiplex PCR; TCRdb's version includes in-frame clones alone and lacks a portion of them. The sample has over a million clones; roughly 95% are singletons. V lost 1 base to trimming and J lost 4 bases, with 10 bases between them. This CDR3 has 14 residues. In germline, CDR1 is SGHAT, CDR2 FQNNGV. The data stem from a study of shared clonotypes between healthy human individuals. Study results and limitations: Memory subsets generally showed lower estimated richness than naive subsets.

The receptor's source is a man under 40 in good health. Sequencing used naive CD4+ T cells sorted from blood. Sample subset: CD45RA+ positively selected. The chain combines TRBV11-2 with TRBJ1-1; D might be TRBD1 (6 bases). CDR3 residues: CASSLVTRGTEAFF. The CDR3 DNA sequence: TGTGCCAGCAGCTTAGTAACCAGGGGCACTGAAGCTTTCTTT.